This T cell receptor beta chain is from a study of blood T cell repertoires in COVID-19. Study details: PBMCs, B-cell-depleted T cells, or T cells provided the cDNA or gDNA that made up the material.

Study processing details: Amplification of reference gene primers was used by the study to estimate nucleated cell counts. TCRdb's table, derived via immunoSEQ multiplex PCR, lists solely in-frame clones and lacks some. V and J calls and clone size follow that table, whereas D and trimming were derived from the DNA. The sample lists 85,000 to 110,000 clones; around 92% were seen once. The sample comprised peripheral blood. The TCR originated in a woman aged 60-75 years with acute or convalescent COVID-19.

CDR3 loop: CASSPPGGGKLHEQFF. CDR3 bases: TGTGCCAGCAGCCCCCCTGGGGGGGGCAAATTGCATGAGCAGTTCTTC. The chain employs TRBV28 and TRBJ2-1, with D possibly matching TRBD2 (7 bases). Per germline, CDR1 MDHEN and CDR2 SYDVKM. V dropped 6 bases and J dropped 8 bases, with 23 bases sitting between them. CDR3 length equals 16 residues. The full variable domain, completed using reference TRBV28 and TRBJ2-1, is DVKVTQSSRYLVKRTGEKVFLECVQDMDHENMFWYRQDPGLGLRLIYFSYDVKMKEKGDIPEGYSVSREKKERFSLILESASTNQTSMYLCASSPPGGGKLHEQFFGPGTRLTVL.